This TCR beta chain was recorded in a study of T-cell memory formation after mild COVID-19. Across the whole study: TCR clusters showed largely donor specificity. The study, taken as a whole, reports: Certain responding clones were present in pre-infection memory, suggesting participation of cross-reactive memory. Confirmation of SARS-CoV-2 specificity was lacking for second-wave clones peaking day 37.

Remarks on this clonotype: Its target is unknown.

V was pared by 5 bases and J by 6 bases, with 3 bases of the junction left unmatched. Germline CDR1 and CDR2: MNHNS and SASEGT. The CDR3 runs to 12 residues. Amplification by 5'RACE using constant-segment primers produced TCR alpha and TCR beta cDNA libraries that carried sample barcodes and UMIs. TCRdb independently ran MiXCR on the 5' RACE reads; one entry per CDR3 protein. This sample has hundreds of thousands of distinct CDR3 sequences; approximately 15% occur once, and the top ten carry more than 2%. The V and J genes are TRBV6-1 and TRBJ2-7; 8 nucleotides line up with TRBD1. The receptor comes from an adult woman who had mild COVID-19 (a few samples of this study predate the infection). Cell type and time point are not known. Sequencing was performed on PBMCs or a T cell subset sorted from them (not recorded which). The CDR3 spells CASSSQGGEQYF. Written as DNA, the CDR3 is TGTGCCAGCAGTTCACAGGGGGGCGAGCAGTACTTC.